Listed here are 7 T cell receptor beta chains from one sample, sequenced in a study of T cell responses to AZD1222 COVID-19 vaccine. TCRdb keeps only in-frame clones here, not all; method: immunoSEQ multiplex PCR. Altogether more than 100,000 clones are present, 85% to 90% being singletons, with the ten largest covering about 7.8%. Sequencing used peripheral blood, obtained on day 0 of AZD1222 vaccination. These receptor sequences come from an adult in good health.

The chain employs TRBV3-1 (or the pseudogene TRBV3-2) and TRBJ2-2; D may be TRBD1 or TRBD2 (5 bases each). Germline V CDR1 and CDR2: LGHDT, YNNKEL (reference sequence). V was clipped by 6 bases and J by 5 bases, with 13 bases between them. This CDR3 comprises 14 residues. The DNA for the CDR3 is TGTGCCAGCAGGGGGACCCTAGGAACCGGGGAGCTGTTTTTT. Protein sequence: CASRGTLGTGELFF.

The gene calls are TRBV6-1 and TRBJ2-1, with D maybe TRBD2 (5 bases). V shed 2 bases and J shed 8 bases, with 16 bases lying between them. Looked up from germline, CDR1 is MNHNS and CDR2 is SASEGT. CDR3 length: 15 residues. The chain's CDR3 is CASSEPGLGHDEQFF. The CDR3 DNA reads as TGTGCCAGCAGTGAACCGGGATTAGGTCATGATGAGCAGTTCTTC.

This chain links TRBV30 with TRBJ2-3; possibly TRBD2 for D (5 bases). The V gene's germline CDR1 is GTSNPN and CDR2 SVGIG (reference sequence). Trimming shortened V by 1 base and J by 3 bases, and 8 bases separated the two germline ends. This CDR3 spans 13 amino acids. CDR3 coding DNA: TGTGCCTGGAGTGGGGGAGCTACAGATACGCAGTATTTT. The encoded protein is CAWSGGATDTQYF. Full variable domain (outside the CDR3, taken from reference TRBV30 and TRBJ2-3): SQTIHQWPATLVQPVGSPLSLECTVEGTSNPNLYWYRQAAGRGLQLLFYSVGIGQISSEVPQNLSASRPQDRQFILSSKKLLLSDSGFYLCAWSGGATDTQYFGPGTRLTVL.

This chain joins TRBV10-3 and TRBJ1-3; 10 bases align to TRBD1. V gave up 3 bases and J gave up 3 bases; unmatched junction bases: 14. The CDR3 loop spans 19 amino acids. Germline V gene sequence: CDR1 ENHRY, CDR2 SYGVKD. CDR3 protein: CAISDIAGTGVLGGNTIYF. As DNA, the CDR3 is TGTGCCATCAGTGATATCGCCGGGACAGGGGTTCTCGGTGGAAACACCATATATTTT.

J is TRBJ1-5 and V is TRBV7-3; a weak D match, TRBD1 (5 bases). V was clipped by 2 bases and J by 1 base, with 9 bases between them. Germline CDR1 SGHTA, CDR2 FQGTGA. The CDR3 runs 15 residues. This chain's CDR3 is CASSLGGVSNQPQHF. CDR3 nucleotides: TGTGCCAGCAGCTTAGGAGGGGTCAGCAATCAGCCCCAGCATTTT.

The chain uses TRBV7-9 and TRBJ2-5; TRBD1 matches at 11 bases. The germline V gene encodes CDR1 SEHNR and CDR2 FQNEAQ (reference sequence). The CDR3 extends over 16 amino acids. V trimming: 2 bases; J trimming: 2 bases; junction bases outside the gene matches: 4. CDR3 DNA sequence: TGTGCCAGCAGCTTAAGGACAGGGGGCTTTCAAGAGACCCAGTACTTC. Translated: CASSLRTGGFQETQYF.

V usage is TRBV28 and J usage is TRBJ2-3; TRBD2 might be the D (5 bases). CDR3 length equals 17 residues. The V and J ends lost 5 bases and 0 bases respectively, with 18 bases between them. From germline, CDR1 is MDHEN and CDR2 SYDVKM. The CDR3 region is CASSLPGGAGSTDTQYF. The DNA for the CDR3 is TGTGCCAGCAGTCTCCCAGGAGGTGCGGGCAGCACAGATACGCAGTATTTT.